Sequencing of this T cell receptor beta chain was carried out in a study of T cells in Graves' hyperthyroidism and ophthalmopathy. If no ophthalmopathy progression occurred within 18 months, Graves' hyperthyroidism was stable. Investigators excluded patients with uncontrolled infection, other autoimmune disease, pregnancy or lactation. This clonotype was seen only a few times. V shed 3 bases and J shed 4 bases, with 21 bases lying between them. The CDR3 covers 18 residues. TCR beta CDR3 regions were amplified from RNA. The HTBI primer set served for first-round RT-PCR of the TCR CDR3. MiXCR, applied by TCRdb to the multiplex PCR reads, yields one record per CDR3 protein. This table has hundreds of thousands of distinct CDR3 sequences, 14% appearing once.

Sequenced input: blood. This rearrangement joins TRBV12-3 or TRBV12-4 to TRBJ2-2; the D is unclear. The sequence was collected from a woman in her late teens or twenties with Graves' hyperthyroidism. DNA for the CDR3: TGTGCCAGCAGTTTCCCCGGCGGCGGTCCCCTGGGCACCGGGGAGCTGTTTTTT. This sequence encodes CASSFPGGGPLGTGELFF.